These 25 T cell receptor beta chains were all obtained from the same sample, sequenced in a study of T cell responses to AZD1222 COVID-19 vaccine. Produced via immunoSEQ multiplex PCR; TCRdb's table is partial and in-frame only. The sample contains about 140,000 clones, 90% of which appear only once. The source was peripheral blood, collected 28 days after the second AZD1222 dose. The receptors originated from an adult who received the AZD1222 COVID-19 vaccine.

The rearrangement links TRBV5-6 to TRBJ1-5; maybe TRBD1 (5 bases). Between the trimmed V and J ends, which lost 1 base and 1 base, there was a span of 12 bases. This CDR3 region has 16 residues. In germline, CDR1 is SGHDT, CDR2 YYEEEE. The CDR3 DNA reads as TGTGCCAGCAGCTTGAGAGGGGACCCGAGCAATCAGCCCCAGCATTTT. Amino acid sequence: CASSLRGDPSNQPQHF. The full variable domain, with the rest looked up from reference TRBV5-6 and TRBJ1-5, is DAGVTQSPTHLIKTRGQQVTLRCSPKSGHDTVSWYQQALGQGPQFIFQYYEEEERQRGNFPDRFSGHQFPNYSSELNVNALLLGDSALYLCASSLRGDPSNQPQHFGDGTRLSIL.

The rearrangement joins TRBV6-6 to TRBJ1-6; 7 bases are shared with TRBD1. J lost 5 bases, V lost 5 bases, and 3 bases had no gene match. This CDR3 region has 14 residues. The germline V gene has CDR1 MNHNY and CDR2 SVGAGI (reference sequence). Here the CDR3 DNA reads TGTGCCAGCAGTAATGGACAGGATAATTCACCCCTCCACTTT. It codes for CASSNGQDNSPLHF.

The rearrangement uses TRBV7-9 and TRBJ2-7; 9 bases line up with TRBD2. Germline trimming cut 5 bases from V and 0 bases from J; bases unmatched to any gene: 5. The CDR3 runs 15 residues. Germline values: CDR1 SEHNR, CDR2 FQNEAQ (reference sequence). The CDR3 sequence: CASSKTSGPSYEQYF. The CDR3 DNA follows: TGTGCCAGCAGCAAGACTAGCGGACCCTCCTACGAGCAGTACTTC.

J is TRBJ1-1 and V is TRBV6-5; TRBD1 matches 8 bases. CDR1 is MNHEY, CDR2 SVGAGI, per germline. The CDR3 runs 14 residues. With 6 bases clipped from V and 3 bases from J, the junction kept 6 bases outside the gene matches. DNA for the CDR3: TGTGCCAGCAGCCCAGGGGGCTTAGACACTGAAGCTTTCTTT. This sequence encodes CASSPGGLDTEAFF.

The CDR3 loop is CASSPRITDTQYF. CDR3 nucleotides: TGTGCCAGCTCACCTAGGATCACAGATACGCAGTATTTT. The V gene is TRBV18, the J gene TRBJ2-3; D is undetermined. Germline V gene sequence: CDR1 KGHSH, CDR2 LQKENI. The CDR3 loop spans 13 amino acids. V shed 3 bases and J shed 2 bases, with 6 bases lying between them.

The genes are TRBV12-5 and TRBJ2-2, with D perhaps TRBD1 (5 bases). This CDR3 has 16 residues. CDR1 is LGHNT and CDR2 is FRNRAP in the germline V gene. V lost 0 bases to trimming and J lost 0 bases, with 8 bases between them. CDR3 in DNA: TGTGCTAGTGGTTTGGTACTGGGGCCGAACACCGGGGAGCTGTTTTTT. It translates to CASGLVLGPNTGELFF. The complete variable domain, with remaining parts taken from reference TRBV12-5 and TRBJ2-2, reads DARVTQTPRHKVTEMGQEVTMRCQPILGHNTVFWYRQTMMQGLELLAYFRNRAPLDDSGMPKDRFSAEMPDATLATLKIQPSEPRDSAVYFCASGLVLGPNTGELFFGEGSRLTVL.

The genes are TRBV28 and TRBJ1-5; possibly TRBD1 for D (5 bases). The ends were cut back, 4 bases at V and 10 bases at J, with 14 bases in the middle. Germline V gene data show CDR1 as MDHEN and CDR2 as SYDVKM. This CDR3 region has 13 residues. The CDR3 nucleotides are TGTGCCAGCAGTTGGGAAGGGAGGGGACCCCAGCATTTT. This translates into CASSWEGRGPQHF.

The rearrangement joins TRBV10-3 to TRBJ1-2; unclear D gene. CDR1 is ENHRY and CDR2 is SYGVKD in the germline V gene. V was shortened by 0 bases and J by 4 bases, with 15 bases between the two germline ends. The CDR3 consists of 16 residues. The CDR3 spells CAISESGAPRFYGYTF. DNA for the CDR3: TGTGCCATCAGTGAGTCGGGAGCCCCGCGGTTCTATGGCTACACCTTC.

The chain links TRBV6-2 or TRBV6-3 to TRBJ1-4; D not resolved. Looked up from germline, CDR1 is MNHEY and CDR2 is SVGEGT. CDR3 length: 15 residues. V was cut by 5 bases and J by 7 bases, with 17 bases left in between. The CDR3 sequence is CASSTHATNPEKLFF. In DNA form, the CDR3 reads TGTGCCAGCAGTACCCACGCGACTAATCCTGAAAAACTGTTTTTT.

This chain joins TRBV6-5 and TRBJ1-4; 7 bases match TRBD1. CDR1 is MNHEY and CDR2 is SVGAGI in the germline V gene. With V trimmed by 8 bases and J by 4 bases, 7 bases remained unmatched. CDR3 length: 14 amino acids. The CDR3 region is CASVDRAINEKLFF. The CDR3, as DNA: TGTGCCAGCGTCGACAGGGCGATTAATGAAAAACTGTTTTTT.

This sequence joins TRBV6-5 and TRBJ1-2, with unresolved D. Germline-derived CDR1 and CDR2 are MNHEY and SVGAGI. There are 13 residues in the CDR3. The V and J ends lost 0 bases and 5 bases respectively, with 7 bases between them. The CDR3 sequence is CASSYSAQYGYTF. The CDR3 coding sequence is TGTGCCAGCAGTTACTCGGCCCAGTATGGCTACACCTTC.

CDR3 DNA sequence: TGTGCCAGTAGTTGGGGGGACCGAGGCTGGCCCCAGCATTTT. Amino acids: CASSWGDRGWPQHF. The genes are TRBV19 and TRBJ1-5; a possible D gene is TRBD1 (5 bases). Trimming pared 5 bases from V and 9 bases from J, leaving 17 bases between. CDR3 length: 14 residues. Germline V gene lookup returns CDR1 LNHDA and CDR2 SQIVND (reference sequence).

V is TRBV28 and J is TRBJ1-1, with 7 positions matching TRBD1. This CDR3 spans 14 amino acids. V gave up 8 bases and J gave up 6 bases; unmatched junction bases: 12. Per the germline V gene, CDR1 is MDHEN and CDR2 is SYDVKM. The CDR3, as DNA: TGTGCCAGCGGATTGACAGGGAGCTACGCTGAAGCTTTCTTT. It yields the protein CASGLTGSYAEAFF.

The chain uses TRBV29-1 and TRBJ2-2; 7 bases are a match to TRBD2. Germline V CDR1 and CDR2: SQVTM, ANQGSEA. This CDR3 is 14 amino acids long. The junction had 2 bases not matched to a gene; V was cut back by 4 bases and J by 0 bases. The CDR3 DNA reads TGCAGCGTTGCTAGCGGTACGAACACCGGGGAGCTGTTTTTT. Protein sequence: CSVASGTNTGELFF.

V and J are TRBV6-5 and TRBJ2-3, with TRBD2 matching 7 bases. V was pared by 7 bases and J by 2 bases, with 9 bases of the junction left unmatched. Germline V gene data show CDR1 as MNHEY and CDR2 as SVGAGI. This CDR3 is 15 amino acids long. CDR3 sequence reads: CASTSSGYHTDTQYF. DNA of the CDR3: TGTGCCAGCACCTCTAGCGGATACCACACAGATACGCAGTATTTT.

This clone was observed once. The chain links TRBV4-3 to TRBJ1-3, with D unclear. V lost 0 bases to trimming and J lost 6 bases, with 12 bases between them. Germline values: CDR1 LGHNA, CDR2 YSLEER. The CDR3 loop spans 15 amino acids. The CDR3 sequence: CASSQDVGVENTIYF. As DNA, the CDR3 is TGCGCCAGCAGCCAAGATGTGGGAGTAGAAAACACCATATATTTT.

As DNA, the CDR3 is TGCGCCAGCAGCCAAGACTGGGAGGGATCTGGGGCCAACGTCCTGACTTTC. This gives the protein CASSQDWEGSGANVLTF. This chain joins TRBV4-3 and TRBJ2-6, with 7 nucleotides matching TRBD2. CDR1 and CDR2 from the germline V gene are LGHNA and YSLEER. This CDR3 is 17 amino acids long. V was pared by 0 bases and J by 1 base, with 3 bases of the junction left unmatched.

The gene calls are TRBV6-5 and TRBJ1-2; 9 bases fit TRBD1. After removal of 6 bases from V and 4 bases from J, the junction contained 6 bases not matched to a gene. Germline V CDR1 and CDR2: MNHEY, SVGAGI. This CDR3 has 14 residues. The CDR3 DNA sequence: TGTGCCAGCAGGATTACGGGACAGGGCTATGGCTACACCTTC. As protein: CASRITGQGYGYTF.

This clone has a single count. The chain carries TRBV19 and TRBJ1-2, with 8 nucleotides matching TRBD1. This CDR3 is built from 15 residues. Germline V gene data show CDR1 as LNHDA and CDR2 as SQIVND (reference sequence). The trim removed 4 bases at V and 4 bases at J, leaving 8 bases unmatched. The CDR3, as DNA: TGTGCCAGTAGTACGCCATGGGACAGGTCCTATGGCTACACCTTC. Protein sequence: CASSTPWDRSYGYTF.

This clone was seen just once. V is TRBV3-1 (or the pseudogene TRBV3-2) and J is TRBJ1-2, with a weak D call TRBD1 (5 bases). V was shortened by 0 bases and J by 6 bases, with 14 bases between the two germline ends. CDR1 is LGHDT and CDR2 is YNNKEL in the germline V gene (reference sequence). This CDR3 spans 15 amino acids. The CDR3 DNA follows: TGTGCCAGCAGCCAAGAACAGGTACTATCGAATGGCTACACCTTC. Protein product: CASSQEQVLSNGYTF.

The gene calls are TRBV11-3 and TRBJ2-3, with no clear D. Germline CDR1 reads SGHNT; CDR2 reads YENEEA. V gave up 5 bases and J gave up 2 bases, with 8 bases separating them. CDR3 size: 13 residues. CDR3 sequence reads: CASSPRATDTQYF. The DNA of the CDR3 is TGTGCCAGCAGCCCCCGGGCCACAGATACGCAGTATTTT.

This sequence joins TRBV3-1 (or the pseudogene TRBV3-2) and TRBJ2-3; 7 bases are a match to TRBD2. The CDR3 is 13 amino acids. Trimming cost V 6 bases and J 5 bases; bases outside gene matches: 5. From germline, CDR1 is LGHDT and CDR2 YNNKEL (reference sequence). CDR3 residues: CASRWASGDTQYF. In nucleotides, the CDR3 is TGTGCCAGCAGGTGGGCTAGCGGAGATACGCAGTATTTT.

This rearrangement joins TRBV15 to TRBJ2-2, with TRBD2 identical over 9 bases. CDR3 size: 15 residues. CDR1 and CDR2 (germline): LNHNV, YYDKDF (reference sequence). V shed 6 bases, J shed 3 bases, and the junction held 5 bases outside the gene matches. This chain's CDR3 is CATRAGGRDTGELFF. The CDR3 region has the DNA TGTGCCACCAGAGCGGGGGGCCGAGACACCGGGGAGCTGTTTTTT.

The sample holds a few counts of this clone. This chain's CDR3 is CASGPRGAGREVGNTIYF. The CDR3 DNA follows: TGTGCTAGTGGTCCTAGAGGTGCGGGCAGGGAGGTTGGAAACACCATATATTTT. This chain links TRBV12-5 with TRBJ1-3; D is possibly TRBD1 (5 bases). V lost 5 bases and J 3 bases, leaving 23 bases between the germline ends. From germline, CDR1 is LGHNT and CDR2 FRNRAP. The CDR3 extends over 18 amino acids.

The V gene is TRBV25-1, the J gene TRBJ2-5; no definite D call. CDR1 is MGHDK, CDR2 SYGVNS, per germline. The ends were cut back, 8 bases at V and 3 bases at J, with 7 bases in the middle. The CDR3 contains 11 residues. The CDR3 loop reads CASFKEETQYF. The CDR3 nucleotides are TGTGCCAGCTTTAAGGAAGAGACCCAGTACTTC.